Sequencing of this TCR beta chain was carried out in a study of CD4 and CD8 cells across lung adenocarcinoma regions. Localized lung adenocarcinoma, a non-small cell lung cancer, affected the donors. MiXCR, run by TCRdb on the PCR reads, gives a single entry per CDR3 protein. The repertoire holds some 3,900 distinct CDR3 sequences, with around half as singletons. V was pared by 10 bases and J by 2 bases, with 8 bases between. Germline CDR1 is ENHRY and CDR2 is SYGVKD. The CDR3 length is 11 residues. This chain uses TRBV10-3 with TRBJ1-1; D remains unclear. This clonotype originated in a female donor with lung adenocarcinoma. The CD4 and CD8 labels of this study may be unreliable. Material: CD4+ T cells from the center of a lung tumor. This chain's CDR3 is CATLLNTEAFF. The CDR3 bases are TGTGCCACCTTGCTTAACACTGAAGCTTTCTTT.